Described below is a single TCR beta chain sequence and its context. Its antigen is currently unknown. Germline V gene lookup returns CDR1 MGHRA and CDR2 YSYEKL. V lost 0 bases and J lost 4, with 13 bases in between. This CDR3 is built from 15 residues. These data belong to a study of shared clonotypes between healthy human individuals. Libraries were prepared by immunoSEQ multiplex PCR; TCRdb keeps only in-frame clonotypes and omits some of them. The table includes 2,500,000 or so clones, around nine tenths detected once. Study outcomes and limitations: Generation probabilities were higher for clonotypes shared across all four sorted-subset donors than for unshared ones.

This receptor was identified in a man aged 18 to 30 in good health. Material: naive CD4+ T cells sorted from blood. Specified subset: CD45RA+ positively selected. The chain uses TRBV4-1 and TRBJ2-7; TRBD1 is a possible D gene (5 bases). CDR3 coding DNA: TGCGCCAGCAGCCAAGATCGAGGCAGGGTTTACGAGCAGTACTTC. Its translation: CASSQDRGRVYEQYF.